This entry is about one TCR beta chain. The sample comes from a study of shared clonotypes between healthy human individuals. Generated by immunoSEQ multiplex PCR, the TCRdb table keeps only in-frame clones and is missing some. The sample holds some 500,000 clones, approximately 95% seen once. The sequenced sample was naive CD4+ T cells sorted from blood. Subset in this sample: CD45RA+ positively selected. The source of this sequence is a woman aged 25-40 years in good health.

The CDR3 coding sequence is TGTGCCAGCAGCCAGATGACACCGAGGGTCACTGAAGCTTTCTTT. Amino acid sequence: CASSQMTPRVTEAFF. V usage is TRBV4-2 and J usage is TRBJ1-1, with D hard to call. Trimming took 3 bases from V and 4 from J, leaving 15 bases between them. CDR1 is LGHNA and CDR2 is YNFKEQ in the germline V gene. The CDR3 has 15 amino acids.